The entry below gives a single T cell receptor beta chain sequence along with its context. The sample originates from a study of T cells after yellow fever vaccination. The CDR3 has 14 residues. Germline V gene data show CDR1 as MGHRA and CDR2 as YSYEKL. Trimming at V came to 4 bases and at J to 1 base, leaving 3 bases not matched to a gene. In making TCR cDNA, 5'RACE template switching added a universal primer site and UMIs to it. TCRdb re-called the 5' RACE reads with MiXCR, one entry per CDR3 protein. The data show approximately 300,000 distinct CDR3 sequences, around 7% seen once. The specimen was PBMCs, collected about 41 days after the first yellow fever vaccination. This clonotype was obtained from a man aged 18 to 30 who received the YFV17D yellow fever vaccine. This chain joins TRBV4-1 and TRBJ1-1, with TRBD1 matching 7 bases. The CDR3: CASSPTGKNTEAFF. CDR3 bases: TGCGCCAGCAGCCCGACAGGGAAGAACACTGAAGCTTTCTTT.